Each of the 10 T cell receptor beta chains below was sequenced from the same sample in a study of blood T cell repertoires in COVID-19. The method was immunoSEQ multiplex PCR; TCRdb's version includes in-frame clones alone and lacks a portion of them. The table has about 84,000 clones, around 88% seen once. The sequencing input was peripheral blood. These receptors were collected from a man of 80 years or more with active or convalescent COVID-19.

J is TRBJ1-5 and V is TRBV6-1; maybe TRBD1 (6 bases). V dropped 0 bases and J dropped 7 bases, with 13 bases sitting between them. The CDR3 runs 15 residues. The germline V gene encodes CDR1 MNHNS and CDR2 SASEGT. CDR3 loop: CASSEARRGGQPQHF. CDR3 nucleotides: TGTGCCAGCAGTGAAGCGCGGAGGGGGGGACAGCCCCAGCATTTT.

The sample holds a few counts of this clone. J is TRBJ2-2 and V is TRBV7-9, with a weak D call TRBD2 (5 bases). CDR1 is SEHNR and CDR2 is FQNEAQ in the germline V gene (reference sequence). CDR3 length: 14 residues. Trimming left V 1 base short and J 6 bases short, with 9 bases between. The CDR3, as DNA: TGTGCCAGCAGCTTAGTCCGGGGAGCCGGGGAGCTGTTTTTT. Protein product: CASSLVRGAGELFF.

The chain uses TRBV7-2 and TRBJ1-3; 7 bases are a match to TRBD1. Germline CDR1 SGHTA, CDR2 FQGNSA. The V segment lost 4 bases and the J segment 7 bases; nucleotides outside the gene matches: 4. The CDR3 contains 13 residues. The CDR3 nucleotides read TGTGCCAGCAGCTCAGAAGGGGGCAACACCATATATTTT. This translates into CASSSEGGNTIYF.

The chain has TRBV19 and TRBJ2-5; 12 bases fit TRBD2. The CDR3 runs 16 residues. Germline V gives CDR1 LNHDA, CDR2 SQIVND (reference sequence). With V trimmed by 4 bases and J by 5 bases, 8 bases remained unmatched. CDR3 bases: TGTGCCAGTAGTACCGGACTAGCGGGACCCACGGAGACCCAGTACTTC. It specifies CASSTGLAGPTETQYF.

This rearrangement joins TRBV2 to TRBJ2-7; 10 positions agree with TRBD1. The length of the CDR3 is 13 residues. J lost 5 bases, V lost 8 bases, and 6 bases had no gene match. From germline, CDR1 is SNHLY and CDR2 FYNNEI. The CDR3 here is CASGRQGAHEQYF. CDR3 nucleotides: TGTGCCAGCGGCCGACAGGGGGCCCACGAGCAGTACTTC.

The V gene is TRBV5-1, the J gene TRBJ2-3; TRBD1 might be the D (5 bases). V was clipped by 3 bases and J by 1 base, with 15 bases between them. The CDR3 covers 16 residues. Germline lookup yields CDR1 SGHRS and CDR2 YFSETQ. The CDR3 DNA reads TGCGCCAGCAGCTCACAGGCCCCAACGGGCACAGATACGCAGTATTTT. The encoded protein is CASSSQAPTGTDTQYF.

The genes are TRBV7-2 and TRBJ2-2, with D perhaps TRBD1 (5 bases). V lost 5 bases and J 6 bases, leaving 10 bases between the germline ends. The CDR3 has 13 residues. The V gene's germline CDR1 is SGHTA and CDR2 FQGNSA. In DNA form, the CDR3 reads TGTGCCAGCAGCCCCAGGGCTGCCGGGGAGCTGTTTTTT. It is translated as CASSPRAAGELFF. Looking up the rest from reference TRBV7-2 and TRBJ2-2 gives the full variable domain: GAGVSQSPSNKVTEKGKDVELRCDPISGHTALYWYRQSLGQGLEFLIYFQGNSAPDKSGLPSDRFSAERTGGSVSTLTIQRTQQEDSAVYLCASSPRAAGELFFGEGSRLTVL.

The CDR3 DNA sequence: TGTGCCAGCAGCCAAGAGCCACATCAGTACTTC. The encoded protein is CASSQEPHQYF. The V call is TRBV3-1 (or the pseudogene TRBV3-2), the J call TRBJ2-5; D is unresolved. Between the trimmed V and J ends, which lost 0 bases and 11 bases, there was a span of 7 bases. The CDR3 extends over 11 amino acids. Germline CDR1 is LGHDT and CDR2 is YNNKEL (reference sequence).

The J gene is TRBJ2-7, the V gene TRBV2; 7 bases are shared with TRBD2. The CDR3 spans 13 residues. Germline CDR1 is SNHLY and CDR2 is FYNNEI. The V segment lost 7 bases and the J segment 2 bases; nucleotides outside the gene matches: 5. The DNA for the CDR3 is TGTGCCAGCAAGAAGCGGGGAACCTACGAGCAGTACTTC. Encoded protein: CASKKRGTYEQYF.

The CDR3 DNA sequence: TGTGCCAGCAGCTTGGCCGTGACTAGCGGGAGTGATGAGCAGTTCTTC. It encodes CASSLAVTSGSDEQFF. The genes are TRBV5-5 and TRBJ2-1, with 12 positions matching TRBD2. The trim removed 0 bases at V and 8 bases at J, leaving 6 bases unmatched. The CDR3 is made up of 16 amino acids. Germline V gives CDR1 SGHKS, CDR2 YYEKEE (reference sequence).